The 19 T cell receptor beta chains in this list originate from one sample, sequenced in a study of Ad26.COV2.S vaccination and SARS-CoV-2 variants. Sequencing was performed with immunoSEQ multiplex PCR; in TCRdb, only in-frame clones are kept and a portion is missing. Among just under 250,000 clones listed, around 87% were seen once. Sample treatment: around 19 received Ad26.COV2.S at low or high dose, single or two shots; about 5 received placebo; per-sample allocation not given. Day 63 after the first injection of vaccine or placebo was the sampling time. The material was peripheral blood, obtained in a trial of Ad26.COV2.S vaccine versus placebo. All receptors come from a person between 18 and 59 years old who received the Ad26.COV2.S COVID-19 vaccine or a placebo.

This chain links TRBV5-1 with TRBJ1-1; a possible D gene is TRBD1 (5 bases). CDR1 is SGHRS, CDR2 YFSETQ, per germline. CDR3 length: 13 residues. Trimming left V 4 bases short and J 6 bases short, with 13 bases between. The CDR3 loop reads CASSPDNRAEAFF. CDR3 nucleotide sequence: TGCGCCAGCAGCCCGGACAATCGGGCTGAAGCTTTCTTT.

Notes on this clone: The junction shows a germline mismatch at one end, possibly a read error. V gene TRBV19 combines with J gene TRBJ2-3; D remains ambiguous. This CDR3 is 14 amino acids long. The germline CDR1 and CDR2 sequences are LNHDA and SQIVND (reference sequence). The CDR3 region has the DNA TGTGCCAGTAGTGCCGGCCCCGCCACATATACGCAGTATTTT. Translated, it gives CASSAGPATYTQYF.

The chain is built from TRBV27 and TRBJ2-3, with TRBD1 matching 7 bases. Germline V gives CDR1 MNHEY, CDR2 SMNVEV (reference sequence). The ends lost 5 bases at V and 2 bases at J; junction bases unmatched: 7. This CDR3 is 15 amino acids long. CDR3 nucleotide sequence: TGTGCCAGCAGTGCCGAGGGGGCGACCACAGATACGCAGTATTTT. Translated: CASSAEGATTDTQYF.

J is TRBJ2-2 and V is TRBV7-3, with D uncertain. Germline V CDR1 and CDR2: SGHTA, FQGTGA. V dropped 5 bases and J dropped 2 bases, with 9 bases sitting between them. The CDR3 spans 14 residues. CDR3 sequence: CASSRTGNTGELFF. As DNA, the CDR3 is TGTGCCAGCAGCCGAACTGGTAACACCGGGGAGCTGTTTTTT.

The chain combines TRBV4-1 with TRBJ2-7; 9 nucleotides align to TRBD1. CDR3 size: 15 residues. From germline, CDR1 is MGHRA and CDR2 YSYEKL. V trimming: 2 bases; J trimming: 5 bases; junction bases outside the gene matches: 7. The CDR3 is CASSQIGTGRHEQYF. The CDR3 bases are TGCGCCAGCAGCCAAATTGGGACAGGGAGACACGAGCAGTACTTC.

In this sample, this clone turned up once. The chain recombines TRBV25-1 with TRBJ2-5; possibly TRBD1 or TRBD2 for D (5 bases each). V was shortened by 3 bases and J by 5 bases, with 19 bases between the two germline ends. CDR1 is MGHDK, CDR2 SYGVNS, per germline. CDR3 length: 16 residues. DNA for the CDR3: TGTGCCAGCAGTGATTTGGGACCTCAGAGAGGGGAGACCCAGTACTTC. Translation: CASSDLGPQRGETQYF.

J is TRBJ1-2 and V is TRBV30; 9 bases line up with TRBD1. Trimming took 2 bases from V and 7 from J; bases not matched to a gene: 17. The CDR3 length is 17 residues. Germline assignment: CDR1 GTSNPN and CDR2 SVGIG (reference sequence). The CDR3 sequence: CAWSLWLRDRDPIGYTF. The CDR3 nucleotides read TGTGCCTGGAGTCTTTGGCTCCGGGACAGGGACCCGATTGGCTACACCTTC.

The chain couples TRBV24-1 to TRBJ2-2; no firm D call. Per the germline V gene, CDR1 is KGHDR and CDR2 is SFDVKD. With 3 bases removed from V and 1 base from J, the gap between germline ends came to 11 bases. CDR3 size: 16 residues. The CDR3, as DNA: TGTGCCACCAGTGATAGGAAGGGTATGAACACCGGGGAGCTGTTTTTT. Translation gives CATSDRKGMNTGELFF.

This chain joins TRBV7-8 and TRBJ1-1; tentative D call: TRBD1 (6 bases). The V and J ends lost 1 base and 4 bases respectively, with 13 bases between them. Germline CDR1 and CDR2: SGHVS and FQNEAQ. This CDR3 contains 15 residues. CDR3 coding DNA: TGTGCCAGCAGCTTAGTGGGGGGCTGGGTCACTGAAGCTTTCTTT. Its protein product is CASSLVGGWVTEAFF.

This sequence joins TRBV5-6 and TRBJ2-7, with D tentatively TRBD2 (7 bases). Trimming pared 1 base from V and 0 bases from J, leaving 14 bases between. CDR1 is SGHDT and CDR2 is YYEEEE in the germline V gene. The CDR3 is 16 residues long. The CDR3 protein is CASSLTGGFPSYEQYF. The DNA for the CDR3 is TGTGCCAGCAGCTTGACGGGGGGCTTTCCCTCCTACGAGCAGTACTTC.

The J gene is TRBJ2-3, the V gene TRBV18; D remains ambiguous. The CDR3 length is 13 residues. The V and J ends lost 2 bases and 3 bases respectively, with 6 bases between them. In germline, CDR1 is KGHSH, CDR2 LQKENI. CDR3 nucleotides: TGTGCCAGCTCACCAGAATCGACAGATACGCAGTATTTT. This translates into CASSPESTDTQYF.

CDR3 sequence (DNA): TGTGCCACCAGTGATTTCGGGGGCTACGAGCAGTACTTC. This encodes CATSDFGGYEQYF. The chain recombines TRBV24-1 with TRBJ2-7; perhaps TRBD2 as D (6 bases). CDR3 size: 13 residues. CDR1 and CDR2 from the germline V gene are KGHDR and SFDVKD. V lost 1 base, J lost 3 bases, and 6 bases lay in between.

The V gene is TRBV7-9, the J gene TRBJ2-5; perhaps TRBD2 as D (5 bases). The CDR3 length is 17 residues. Germline V gene lookup returns CDR1 SEHNR and CDR2 FQNEAQ (reference sequence). Trimming pared 5 bases from V and 2 bases from J, leaving 21 bases between. The DNA for the CDR3 is TGTGCCAGCAGCCTTTCTCTGGGGAGACATCTTCAAGAGACCCAGTACTTC. Encoded protein: CASSLSLGRHLQETQYF. The entire variable domain, with the rest obtained from reference TRBV7-9 and TRBJ2-5, is as follows: DTGVSQNPRHKITKRGQNVTFRCDPISEHNRLYWYRQTLGQGPEFLTYFQNEAQLEKSRLLSDRFSAERPKGSFSTLEIQRTEQGDSAMYLCASSLSLGRHLQETQYFGPGTRLLVL.

V and J are TRBV27 and TRBJ2-1; 7 bases fit TRBD1. Germline V CDR1 and CDR2: MNHEY, SMNVEV (reference sequence). This CDR3 region has 15 residues. Trimming took 4 bases from V and 7 from J; bases not matched to a gene: 10. The CDR3 DNA reads TGTGCCAGCAGTTCGACAGGGACCTACTGGAATGAGCAGTTCTTC. Protein sequence: CASSSTGTYWNEQFF.

The rearrangement uses TRBV19 and TRBJ2-3, with 7 bases matching TRBD1. The ends lost 5 bases at V and 6 bases at J; junction bases unmatched: 11. The CDR3 consists of 15 residues. Germline loops: CDR1 LNHDA, CDR2 SQIVND (reference sequence). This chain's CDR3 is CASSPRRGLVDTQYF. CDR3 DNA: TGTGCCAGTAGTCCTAGAAGGGGGCTGGTGGATACGCAGTATTTT.

The genes are TRBV5-1 and TRBJ2-2; D is undetermined. The V and J ends lost 7 bases and 1 base respectively, with 11 bases between them. Germline values: CDR1 SGHRS, CDR2 YFSETQ. The CDR3 totals 14 residues. CDR3 in amino acids: CASGVTENTGELFF. The CDR3 DNA follows: TGCGCCAGCGGGGTTACAGAGAACACCGGGGAGCTGTTTTTT.

The gene calls are TRBV28 and TRBJ2-6; TRBD1 matches 12 bases. The germline CDR1 and CDR2 sequences are MDHEN and SYDVKM. With 4 bases clipped from V and 4 bases from J, the junction kept 8 bases outside the gene matches. The CDR3 covers 18 residues. Here the CDR3 reads CASSSPGQGAHGANVLTF. CDR3 DNA: TGTGCCAGCAGTTCACCGGGACAGGGGGCGCACGGGGCCAACGTCCTGACTTTC.

This clone came up a few times. The V and J genes are TRBV19 and TRBJ1-6, with D hard to call. Trimming took 9 bases from V and 3 from J, leaving 9 bases between them. The CDR3 contains 13 residues. Germline lookup yields CDR1 LNHDA and CDR2 SQIVND (reference sequence). CDR3 region: CASQAYYNSPLHF. DNA of the CDR3: TGTGCCAGCCAAGCCTACTATAATTCACCCCTCCACTTT.

The chain uses TRBV5-6 and TRBJ1-2; D gene ambiguous. CDR1 is SGHDT, CDR2 YYEEEE, per germline. Between the trimmed V and J ends, which lost 5 bases and 1 base, there was a span of 6 bases. This CDR3 has 12 amino acids. CDR3 nucleotides: TGTGCCAGCAGTTCGGTTAACTATGGCTACACCTTC. Translated: CASSSVNYGYTF.